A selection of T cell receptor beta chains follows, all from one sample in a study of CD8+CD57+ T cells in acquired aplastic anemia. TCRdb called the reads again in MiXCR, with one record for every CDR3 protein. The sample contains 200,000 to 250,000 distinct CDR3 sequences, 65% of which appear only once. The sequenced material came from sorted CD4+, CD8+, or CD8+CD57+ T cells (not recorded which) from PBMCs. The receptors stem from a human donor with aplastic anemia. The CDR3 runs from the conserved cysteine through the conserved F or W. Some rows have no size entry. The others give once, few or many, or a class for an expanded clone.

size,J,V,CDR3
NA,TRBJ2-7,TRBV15,CATSRVRGGETYEQYF
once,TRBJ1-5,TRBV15,CATSRPFPGQGRDAGNQPQHF
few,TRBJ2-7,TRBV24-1,CAISVDSSEQYF
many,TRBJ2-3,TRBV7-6,CASGRGGGRTDTQYF
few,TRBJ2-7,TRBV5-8,CASSLAKVAGGHAF
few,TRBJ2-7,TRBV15,CATSRVGPTGVIFYEQYF
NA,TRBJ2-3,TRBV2,CASTLGGTQYF
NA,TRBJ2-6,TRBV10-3,CAISDFSTGSGANVLTF
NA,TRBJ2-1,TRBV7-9,CASSLVGPLNNEQFF
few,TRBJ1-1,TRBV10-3,CATGGGNTEAFF
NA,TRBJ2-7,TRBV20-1,CSVLPAGRSYEQYF
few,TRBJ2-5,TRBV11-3,CASSPDGQETQYF
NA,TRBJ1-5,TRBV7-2,CASSSLERIQPQHF
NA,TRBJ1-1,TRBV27,CASSFPGRNTEAFF
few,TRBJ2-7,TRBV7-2,CASSLEWGGYYEQYF
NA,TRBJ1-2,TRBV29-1,CSVDQGFSGYTF
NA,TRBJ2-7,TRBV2,CASSDNAGSTYEQYF
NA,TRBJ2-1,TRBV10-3,CAISGRLAGVSNNEQFF
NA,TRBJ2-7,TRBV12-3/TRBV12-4,CASNPSAGPYEQYF
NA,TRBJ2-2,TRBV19,CASIGIAGTGELFF
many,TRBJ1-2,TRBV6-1,CASSDGQEINYGYTF
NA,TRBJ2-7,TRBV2,CASNLAGGTYEQYF
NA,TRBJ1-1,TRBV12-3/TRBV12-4,CASRPSWGEMDTEAFF
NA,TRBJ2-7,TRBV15,CATSNPGGGSWEQYF
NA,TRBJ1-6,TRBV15,CATSRGGTPETDNSPLHF
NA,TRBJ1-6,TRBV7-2,CASSLVGGPSLHF
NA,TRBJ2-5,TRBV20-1,CSAYQGAETQYF
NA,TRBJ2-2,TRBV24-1,CATGGKNTGELFF
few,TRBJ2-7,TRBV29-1,CSVGGASYEQYF